The 30 T cell receptor beta chains below all came from one sample that was sequenced in a study of blood T cell repertoires in COVID-19. Repertoires were generated with immunoSEQ multiplex PCR, while TCRdb's copy carries only in-frame clones and drops some. The table has 280,000 or so clones, approximately 89% seen once. Sequencing was performed on peripheral blood. These receptors were taken from a woman aged 55 to 70 with acute or convalescent COVID-19.

The chain links TRBV24-1 to TRBJ1-2; D uncertain. The V gene's germline CDR1 is KGHDR and CDR2 SFDVKD. The CDR3 runs 12 residues. V lost 0 bases, J lost 8 bases, and 6 bases lay in between. Here the CDR3 reads CATSDLLGGYTF. CDR3 in DNA: TGTGCCACCAGTGATTTGTTGGGCGGCTACACCTTC.

V and J are TRBV7-9 and TRBJ2-7, with TRBD2 matching over 8 bases. V dropped 3 bases and J dropped 6; count of bases not matched to a gene: 4. Germline V CDR1 and CDR2: SEHNR, FQNEAQ (reference sequence). This CDR3 is built from 13 residues. The CDR3 region has the DNA TGTGCCAGCAGCTTTACCCGGGAGGGCGAGCAGTACTTC. It is translated as CASSFTREGEQYF. Combining the CDR3 with reference TRBV7-9 and TRBJ2-7 gives the whole variable domain DTGVSQNPRHKITKRGQNVTFRCDPISEHNRLYWYRQTLGQGPEFLTYFQNEAQLEKSRLLSDRFSAERPKGSFSTLEIQRTEQGDSAMYLCASSFTREGEQYFGPGTRLTVT.

The chain employs TRBV6-5 and TRBJ2-1; D call uncertain. Trimming left V 9 bases short and J 3 bases short, with 15 bases between. This CDR3 comprises 14 residues. Per germline, CDR1 MNHEY and CDR2 SVGAGI. The CDR3 is CASFPRGFYNEQFF. The CDR3 nucleotides read TGTGCCAGTTTCCCTCGCGGCTTCTACAATGAGCAGTTCTTC.

The rearrangement uses TRBV7-2 and TRBJ2-7; D may be TRBD2 (6 bases). The CDR3 is made up of 13 amino acids. V was clipped by 5 bases and J by 6 bases, with 14 bases between them. The germline gives CDR1 SGHTA, CDR2 FQGNSA. The CDR3 DNA is TGTGCCAGCAGCGTCGCGGGACTCACCGAGCAGTACTTC. Translating it yields CASSVAGLTEQYF. Variable domain in full (rest from reference TRBV7-2 and TRBJ2-7): GAGVSQSPSNKVTEKGKDVELRCDPISGHTALYWYRQSLGQGLEFLIYFQGNSAPDKSGLPSDRFSAERTGGSVSTLTIQRTQQEDSAVYLCASSVAGLTEQYFGPGTRLTVT.

V is TRBV28 and J is TRBJ2-1; tentative D call: TRBD2 (5 bases). Trimming shortened V by 6 bases and J by 6 bases, and 18 bases separated the two germline ends. The CDR3 has 15 residues. The germline CDR1 and CDR2 sequences are MDHEN and SYDVKM. CDR3 DNA sequence: TGTGCCAGCAGCCGGGTACTAGGTAGATCCAATGAGCAGTTCTTC. Protein product: CASSRVLGRSNEQFF. The variable domain in full, with the rest retrieved from reference TRBV28 and TRBJ2-1, is DVKVTQSSRYLVKRTGEKVFLECVQDMDHENMFWYRQDPGLGLRLIYFSYDVKMKEKGDIPEGYSVSREKKERFSLILESASTNQTSMYLCASSRVLGRSNEQFFGPGTRLTVL.

This chain uses TRBV4-3 with TRBJ2-2; perhaps TRBD2 as D (5 bases). The CDR3 runs to 15 residues. Germline CDR1 reads LGHNA; CDR2 reads YSLEER. The V end was cut by 4 bases, the J end by 4 bases, with 13 bases between. The CDR3 region is CASSPRAAGTGELFF. DNA for the CDR3: TGCGCCAGCAGCCCCCGGGCCGCGGGCACCGGGGAGCTGTTTTTT.

The rearrangement uses TRBV5-1 and TRBJ2-7; 9 nucleotides line up with TRBD1. The junction had 13 bases not matched to a gene; V was cut back by 3 bases and J by 3 bases. Germline V gives CDR1 SGHRS, CDR2 YFSETQ. The CDR3 runs 17 residues. The CDR3: CASSSRPTGGEGYEQYF. CDR3 sequence (DNA): TGCGCCAGCAGCTCCCGACCGACAGGGGGAGAGGGCTACGAGCAGTACTTC.

This clone was seen once. The chain couples TRBV6-2 or TRBV6-3 to TRBJ2-1, with 8 bases matching TRBD2. J lost 5 bases, V lost 0 bases, and 3 bases had no gene match. This CDR3 spans 15 amino acids. CDR1 is MNHEY, CDR2 SVGEGT, per germline. The CDR3 sequence is CASSYSTSGNNEQFF. The DNA of the CDR3 is TGTGCCAGCAGTTACTCTACTAGCGGCAACAATGAGCAGTTCTTC.

The chain recombines TRBV4-2 with TRBJ2-1; 8 positions match TRBD1. This CDR3 region has 18 residues. V lost 2 bases and J lost 4; bases outside the gene matches: 13. Per the germline V gene, CDR1 is LGHNA and CDR2 is YNFKEQ. CDR3 protein: CASSQTSGQGRAYNEQFF. The CDR3 DNA reads as TGTGCCAGCAGCCAAACAAGCGGACAGGGTAGGGCTTACAATGAGCAGTTCTTC.

This clone came up a few times. The chain has TRBV6-1 and TRBJ2-7, with TRBD2 identical over 13 bases. Germline loops: CDR1 MNHNS, CDR2 SASEGT. CDR3 length equals 19 residues. V trimming: 0 bases; J trimming: 0 bases; junction bases outside the gene matches: 8. The CDR3 here is CASSEADTGLAGYSYEQYF. CDR3 nucleotide sequence: TGTGCCAGCAGTGAAGCGGACACGGGACTAGCGGGGTACTCCTACGAGCAGTACTTC.

V usage is TRBV2 and J usage is TRBJ1-4; TRBD1 is a possible D gene (5 bases). The germline CDR1 and CDR2 sequences are SNHLY and FYNNEI. The length of the CDR3 is 15 residues. The ends were cut back, 6 bases at V and 8 bases at J, with 19 bases in the middle. CDR3 DNA: TGTGCCAGCAGAGCTCAGGGTCTGGTCGGGGAAAAACTGTTTTTT. Encoded protein: CASRAQGLVGEKLFF.

This rearrangement joins TRBV5-1 to TRBJ2-1; tentative D call: TRBD1 (6 bases). The V gene lost 2 bases and the J gene lost 8 bases, with 8 bases spanning the gap. Germline V lookup: CDR1 SGHRS, CDR2 YFSETQ. The CDR3 sequence is 12 residues long. CDR3 nucleotides: TGCGCCAGCAGCTTACAGGGCTATGAGCAGTTCTTC. Translated, it gives CASSLQGYEQFF.

This clone has just one count. The chain has TRBV7-2 and TRBJ1-1; D ambiguous. CDR1 and CDR2 from the germline V gene are SGHTA and FQGNSA. The CDR3 totals 15 residues. The V gene lost 5 bases and the J gene lost 0 bases, with 13 bases spanning the gap. The CDR3 region is CASSPTRILNTEAFF. In DNA form, the CDR3 reads TGTGCCAGCAGCCCTACTCGCATACTGAACACTGAAGCTTTCTTT.

J is TRBJ1-2 and V is TRBV28; D gene unclear. V shed 7 bases and J shed 0 bases, with 9 bases lying between them. The germline CDR1 and CDR2 sequences are MDHEN and SYDVKM. There are 13 residues in the CDR3. CDR3 sequence (DNA): TGTGCCAGCATGGGCGCCCCTAACTATGGCTACACCTTC. This codes for CASMGAPNYGYTF.

The rearrangement uses TRBV7-3 and TRBJ1-1; 7 bases agree with TRBD1. Germline V gene data show CDR1 as SGHTA and CDR2 as FQGTGA. The CDR3 covers 14 residues. Trimming cost V 4 bases and J 2 bases; bases outside gene matches: 4. The CDR3 DNA reads TGTGCCAGCAGCTGGGGGACAGTTAACACTGAAGCTTTCTTT. It encodes CASSWGTVNTEAFF.

This chain joins TRBV28 and TRBJ1-6; D uncertain. CDR1 and CDR2 (germline): MDHEN, SYDVKM. V dropped 6 bases and J dropped 14 bases, with 17 bases sitting between them. The CDR3 is 13 amino acids. This chain's CDR3 is CASSLSPVDTLHF. The CDR3 coding sequence is TGTGCCAGCAGCCTAAGCCCGGTAGACACCCTCCACTTT. Based on the CDR3 plus reference TRBV28 and TRBJ1-6, the full variable domain is DVKVTQSSRYLVKRTGEKVFLECVQDMDHENMFWYRQDPGLGLRLIYFSYDVKMKEKGDIPEGYSVSREKKERFSLILESASTNQTSMYLCASSLSPVDTLHFGNGTRLTVT.

This sequence joins TRBV2 and TRBJ1-1; tentatively, D is TRBD1 (5 bases). Per germline, CDR1 SNHLY and CDR2 FYNNEI. The CDR3 sequence is 15 residues long. Trimming pared 4 bases from V and 2 bases from J, leaving 14 bases between. The CDR3 protein is CASSVRLGGNTEAFF. CDR3 DNA sequence: TGTGCCAGCAGTGTCCGGTTGGGGGGAAACACTGAAGCTTTCTTT.

The J gene is TRBJ1-4, the V gene TRBV29-1; 8 bases align to TRBD1. The CDR3 has 14 amino acids. V was pared by 4 bases and J by 7 bases, with 8 bases of the junction left unmatched. Germline values: CDR1 SQVTM, CDR2 ANQGSEA. CDR3 in amino acids: CSVGFGQGPEKLFF. The CDR3 DNA is TGCAGCGTTGGGTTTGGACAGGGACCTGAAAAACTGTTTTTT. Together with reference TRBV29-1 and TRBJ1-4, the CDR3 gives the full variable domain: SAVISQKPSRDICQRGTSLTIQCQVDSQVTMMFWYRQQPGQSLTLIATANQGSEATYESGFVIDKFPISRPNLTFSTLTVSNMSPEDSSIYLCSVGFGQGPEKLFFGSGTQLSVL.

The chain employs TRBV20-1 and TRBJ1-1; possible D gene TRBD1, 6 bases. Trimming removed 3 bases from V and 3 bases from J, with 11 bases in between. This CDR3 contains 13 residues. Per germline, CDR1 DFQATT and CDR2 SNEGSKA (reference sequence). The CDR3 DNA sequence: TGCAGTGCTAGTGGGGGCGTGTACACTGAAGCTTTCTTT. Its protein product is CSASGGVYTEAFF.

The V gene is TRBV3-1 (or the pseudogene TRBV3-2), the J gene TRBJ1-1; TRBD1 might be the D (5 bases). Germline CDR1 and CDR2: LGHDT and YNNKEL (reference sequence). The CDR3 loop spans 16 amino acids. Between the trimmed V and J ends, which lost 1 base and 0 bases, there was a span of 12 bases. The CDR3 sequence is CASSQAPRDLNTEAFF. DNA of the CDR3: TGTGCCAGCAGCCAAGCACCCAGGGATTTGAACACTGAAGCTTTCTTT.

This clone was seen more than once but under ten times. The chain links TRBV29-1 to TRBJ2-5; TRBD2 aligns across 8 bases. The CDR3 runs 11 residues. Germline CDR1 reads SQVTM; CDR2 reads ANQGSEA. The ends lost 2 bases at V and 7 bases at J; junction bases unmatched: 0. The CDR3 protein is CSVESGGTQYF. As DNA, the CDR3 is TGCAGCGTTGAAAGCGGGGGGACCCAGTACTTC.

This chain connects TRBV12-3 or TRBV12-4 to TRBJ2-7, with D possibly being TRBD1 (6 bases). The germline V and J ends were trimmed by 9 bases and 1 base, with 13 bases remaining between them. The CDR3 covers 13 residues. Here the CDR3 DNA reads TGTGCCAGTCGCCTCGGACAGTCCTACGAGCAGTACTTC. This translates into CASRLGQSYEQYF.

The gene calls are TRBV27 and TRBJ2-5; TRBD2 aligns across 11 bases. The trim removed 5 bases at V and 9 bases at J, leaving 11 bases unmatched. In germline, CDR1 is MNHEY, CDR2 SMNVEV (reference sequence). There are 15 residues in the CDR3. Written as DNA, the CDR3 is TGTGCCAGCAGTCATCGGACTAGCGGGTCAGGGCCCCAGTACTTC. The encoded protein is CASSHRTSGSGPQYF.

The V call is TRBV4-3, the J call TRBJ2-7, with a tentative D call TRBD2 (5 bases). The CDR3 totals 15 residues. The V end lost 0 bases, the J end lost 2 bases, and 11 bases lay between the germline ends. From germline, CDR1 is LGHNA and CDR2 YSLEER. This CDR3 reads CASSQESGRTYEQYF. The DNA of the CDR3 is TGCGCCAGCAGCCAAGAGTCGGGAAGGACCTACGAGCAGTACTTC.

The CDR3 DNA reads as TGTGCCAGCAGTTTATTCGGACAGTTCTCCTACGAGCAGTACTTC. Amino acids: CASSLFGQFSYEQYF. The rearrangement uses TRBV28 and TRBJ2-7; weak D call: TRBD1 (6 bases). The CDR3 spans 15 residues. CDR1 is MDHEN and CDR2 is SYDVKM in the germline V gene. Trimming took 1 base from V and 0 from J, leaving 10 bases between them.

This clone appeared once. The rearrangement links TRBV5-1 to TRBJ2-5, with TRBD1 matching over 7 bases. The V gene end was trimmed by 4 bases and the J gene end by 1 base; junction bases not matched to a gene: 4. Germline V gene sequence: CDR1 SGHRS, CDR2 YFSETQ. The CDR3 totals 14 residues. The CDR3 sequence is CASSTGQAQETQYF. The CDR3 nucleotides are TGCGCCAGCAGCACCGGACAGGCCCAAGAGACCCAGTACTTC.

This clone occurred once. This chain links TRBV14 with TRBJ2-1; 13 nucleotides line up with TRBD2. The CDR3 totals 15 residues. Germline-derived CDR1 and CDR2 are SGHDN and FVKESK. V lost 9 bases to trimming and J lost 4 bases; unmatched junction nucleotides: 6. The CDR3 reads CASQQLAGGYNEQFF. For the CDR3, the DNA is TGTGCCAGTCAGCAACTAGCGGGAGGGTACAATGAGCAGTTCTTC.

The chain joins TRBV6-5 to TRBJ2-5; 8 nucleotides agree with TRBD2. J gave up 5 bases and V 2 bases, and 4 bases lay outside the gene matches. CDR1 is MNHEY and CDR2 is SVGAGI in the germline V gene. The CDR3 spans 14 residues. In DNA, the CDR3 is TGTGCCAGCAGTTACCAGGGACTAGGGGAGACCCAGTACTTC. Translated, it gives CASSYQGLGETQYF.

CDR3 in amino acids: CASSKGLAGELDEQFF. The CDR3 DNA sequence: TGCGCCAGCAGCAAGGGACTAGCGGGGGAACTGGATGAGCAGTTCTTC. This chain joins TRBV5-1 and TRBJ2-1; 14 bases agree with TRBD2. The V and J ends lost 4 bases and 8 bases, in that order; junction bases with no gene match: 8. CDR1 and CDR2 (germline): SGHRS, YFSETQ. CDR3 length equals 16 residues. Drawing the rest from reference TRBV5-1 and TRBJ2-1, the complete variable domain is KAGVTQTPRYLIKTRGQQVTLSCSPISGHRSVSWYQQTPGQGLQFLFEYFSETQRNKGNFPGRFSGRQFSNSRSEMNVSTLELGDSALYLCASSKGLAGELDEQFFGPGTRLTVL.

V and J are TRBV7-2 and TRBJ1-5; D is unresolved. Trimming cost V 4 bases and J 1 base, with 11 bases left between them. This CDR3 comprises 15 residues. Germline values: CDR1 SGHTA, CDR2 FQGNSA. CDR3: CASSSGRGSNQPQHF. CDR3 DNA sequence: TGTGCCAGCAGCTCTGGTAGAGGAAGCAATCAGCCCCAGCATTTT.